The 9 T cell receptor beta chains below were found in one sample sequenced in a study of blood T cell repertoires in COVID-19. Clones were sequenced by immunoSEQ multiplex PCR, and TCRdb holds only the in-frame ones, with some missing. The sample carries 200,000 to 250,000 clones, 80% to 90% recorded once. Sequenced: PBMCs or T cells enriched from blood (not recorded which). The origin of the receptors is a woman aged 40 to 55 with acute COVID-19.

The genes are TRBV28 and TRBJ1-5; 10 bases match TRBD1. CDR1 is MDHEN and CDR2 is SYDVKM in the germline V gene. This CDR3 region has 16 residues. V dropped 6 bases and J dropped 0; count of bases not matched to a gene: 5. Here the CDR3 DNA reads TGTGCCAGCAGCACCGGGACAGGGGTTAGCAATCAGCCCCAGCATTTT. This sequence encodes CASSTGTGVSNQPQHF.

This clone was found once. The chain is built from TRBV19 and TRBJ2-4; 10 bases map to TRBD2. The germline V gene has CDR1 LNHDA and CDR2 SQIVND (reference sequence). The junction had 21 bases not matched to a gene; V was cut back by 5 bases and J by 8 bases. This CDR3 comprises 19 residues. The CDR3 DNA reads TGTGCCAGTAGTGGGGGAGTTGCGGCACTAGCGGGACCAGGGGACATTCAGTACTTC. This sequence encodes CASSGGVAALAGPGDIQYF. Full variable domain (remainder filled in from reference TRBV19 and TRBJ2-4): DGGITQSPKYLFRKEGQNVTLSCEQNLNHDAMYWYRQDPGQGLRLIYYSQIVNDFQKGDIAEGYSVSREKKESFPLTVTSAQKNPTAFYLCASSGGVAALAGPGDIQYFGAGTRLSVL.

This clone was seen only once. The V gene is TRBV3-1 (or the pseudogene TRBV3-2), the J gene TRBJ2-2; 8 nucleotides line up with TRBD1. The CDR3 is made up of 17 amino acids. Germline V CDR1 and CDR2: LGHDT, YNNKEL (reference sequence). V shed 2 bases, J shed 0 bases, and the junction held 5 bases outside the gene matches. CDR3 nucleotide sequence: TGTGCCAGCAGCCAATACCGGGACAGGTCGAACACCGGGGAGCTGTTTTTT. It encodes CASSQYRDRSNTGELFF.

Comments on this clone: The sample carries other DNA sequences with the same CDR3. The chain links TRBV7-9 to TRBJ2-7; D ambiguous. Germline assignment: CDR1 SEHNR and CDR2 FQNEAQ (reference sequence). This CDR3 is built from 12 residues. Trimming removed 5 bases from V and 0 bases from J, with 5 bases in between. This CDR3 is CASSPPSYEQYF. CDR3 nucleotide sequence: TGTGCCAGCAGCCCTCCCTCCTACGAGCAGTACTTC.

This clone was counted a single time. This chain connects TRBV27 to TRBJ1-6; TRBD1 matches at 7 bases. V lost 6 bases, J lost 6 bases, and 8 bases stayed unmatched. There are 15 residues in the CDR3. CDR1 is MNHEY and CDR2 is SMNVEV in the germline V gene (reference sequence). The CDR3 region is CASSATGRRNSPLHF. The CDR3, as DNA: TGTGCCAGCAGCGCGACAGGGAGACGTAATTCACCCCTCCACTTT.

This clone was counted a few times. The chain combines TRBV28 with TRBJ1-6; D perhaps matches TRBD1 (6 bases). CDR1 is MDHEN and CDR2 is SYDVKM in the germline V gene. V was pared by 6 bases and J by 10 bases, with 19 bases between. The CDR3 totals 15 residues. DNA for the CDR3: TGTGCCAGCAGGTCCGGGGGGGGGCTCGGATCACCCCTCCACTTT. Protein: CASRSGGGLGSPLHF.

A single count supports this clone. The DNA for the CDR3 is TGTGCCAGCAGCTTTCAAAGGACAACGAACACCGGGGAGCTGTTTTTT. This codes for CASSFQRTTNTGELFF. The chain combines TRBV7-2 with TRBJ2-2, with TRBD1 as a possible D gene (5 bases). The V end lost 3 bases, the J end lost 0 bases, and 11 bases lay between the germline ends. Germline V gene lookup returns CDR1 SGHTA and CDR2 FQGNSA. This CDR3 is built from 16 residues.

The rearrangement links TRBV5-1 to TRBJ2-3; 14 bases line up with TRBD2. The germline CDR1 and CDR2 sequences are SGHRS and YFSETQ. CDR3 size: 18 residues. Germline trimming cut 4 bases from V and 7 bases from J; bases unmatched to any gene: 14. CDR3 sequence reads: CASSESVRLAGGGNTQYF. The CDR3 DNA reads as TGCGCCAGCAGCGAGAGTGTCCGACTAGCGGGAGGGGGGAATACGCAGTATTTT.

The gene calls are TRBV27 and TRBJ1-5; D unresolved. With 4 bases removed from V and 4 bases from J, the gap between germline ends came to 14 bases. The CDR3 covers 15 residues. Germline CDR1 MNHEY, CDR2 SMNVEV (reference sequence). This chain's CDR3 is CASSSLGSGNQPQHF. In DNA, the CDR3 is TGTGCCAGCAGTTCCCTCGGGTCTGGTAATCAGCCCCAGCATTTT.